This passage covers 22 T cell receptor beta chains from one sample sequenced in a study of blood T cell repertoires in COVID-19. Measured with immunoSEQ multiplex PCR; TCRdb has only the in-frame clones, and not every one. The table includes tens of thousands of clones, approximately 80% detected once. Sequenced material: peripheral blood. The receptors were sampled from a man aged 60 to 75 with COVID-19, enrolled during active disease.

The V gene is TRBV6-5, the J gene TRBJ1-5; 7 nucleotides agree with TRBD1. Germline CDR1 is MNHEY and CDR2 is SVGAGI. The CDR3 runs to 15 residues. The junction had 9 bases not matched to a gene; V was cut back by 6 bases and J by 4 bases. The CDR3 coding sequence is TGTGCCAGCAGCGCAGGGACAGACCTTAATCAGCCCCAGCATTTT. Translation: CASSAGTDLNQPQHF.

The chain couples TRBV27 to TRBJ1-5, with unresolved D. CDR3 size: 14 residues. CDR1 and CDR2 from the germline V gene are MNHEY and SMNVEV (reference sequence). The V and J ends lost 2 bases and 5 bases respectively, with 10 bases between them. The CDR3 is CASSLIGPHQPQHF. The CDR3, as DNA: TGTGCCAGCAGTTTAATTGGGCCTCATCAGCCCCAGCATTTT.

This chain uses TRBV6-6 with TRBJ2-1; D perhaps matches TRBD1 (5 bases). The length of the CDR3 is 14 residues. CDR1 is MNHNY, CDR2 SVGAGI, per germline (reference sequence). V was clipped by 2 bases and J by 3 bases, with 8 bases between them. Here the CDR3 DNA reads TGTGCCAGCAGTTACGGGGCCAGCTACAATGAGCAGTTCTTC. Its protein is CASSYGASYNEQFF.

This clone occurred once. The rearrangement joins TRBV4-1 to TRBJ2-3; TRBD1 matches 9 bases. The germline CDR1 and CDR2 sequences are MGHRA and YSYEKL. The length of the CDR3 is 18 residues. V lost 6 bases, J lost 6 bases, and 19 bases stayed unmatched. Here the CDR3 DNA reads TGCGCCAGCAGTCTGGACAGGGGTACGGGAGAATCAGCGGATACGCAGTATTTT. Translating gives CASSLDRGTGESADTQYF.

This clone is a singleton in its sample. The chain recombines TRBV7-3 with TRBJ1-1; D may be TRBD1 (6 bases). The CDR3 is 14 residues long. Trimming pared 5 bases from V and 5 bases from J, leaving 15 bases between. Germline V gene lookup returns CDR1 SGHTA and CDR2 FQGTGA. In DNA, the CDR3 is TGTGCCAGCAGCCAAGGACAGAGCCGTACTGAAGCTTTCTTT. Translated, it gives CASSQGQSRTEAFF.

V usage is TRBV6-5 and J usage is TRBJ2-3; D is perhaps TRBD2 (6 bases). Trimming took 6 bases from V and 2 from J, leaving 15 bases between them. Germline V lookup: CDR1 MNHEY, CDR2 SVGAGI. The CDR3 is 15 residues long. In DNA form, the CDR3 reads TGTGCCAGCAGCCAGGGAGGCGGCACCACAGATACGCAGTATTTT. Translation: CASSQGGGTTDTQYF.

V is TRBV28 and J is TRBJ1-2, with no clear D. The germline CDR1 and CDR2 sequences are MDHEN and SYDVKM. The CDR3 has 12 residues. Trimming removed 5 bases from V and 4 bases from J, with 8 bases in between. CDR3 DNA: TGTGCCAGCAGTCTATCGTCCTATGGCTACACCTTC. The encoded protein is CASSLSSYGYTF.

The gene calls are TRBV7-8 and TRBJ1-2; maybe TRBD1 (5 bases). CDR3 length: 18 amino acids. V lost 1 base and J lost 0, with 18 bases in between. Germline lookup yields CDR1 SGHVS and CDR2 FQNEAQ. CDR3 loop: CASSLVVVSAGTNYGYTF. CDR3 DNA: TGTGCCAGCAGCTTAGTTGTAGTCAGTGCAGGGACTAACTATGGCTACACCTTC.

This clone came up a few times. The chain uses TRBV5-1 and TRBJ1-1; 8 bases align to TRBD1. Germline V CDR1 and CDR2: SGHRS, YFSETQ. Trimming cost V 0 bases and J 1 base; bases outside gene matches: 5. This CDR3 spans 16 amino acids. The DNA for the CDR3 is TGCGCCAGCAGCTTGGGACAGGGGAGGGGGAACACTGAAGCTTTCTTT. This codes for CASSLGQGRGNTEAFF.

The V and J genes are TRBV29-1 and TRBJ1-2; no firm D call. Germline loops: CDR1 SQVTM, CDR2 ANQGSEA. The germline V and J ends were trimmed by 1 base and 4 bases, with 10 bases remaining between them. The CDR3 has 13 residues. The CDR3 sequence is CSVEADTSYGYTF. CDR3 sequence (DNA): TGCAGCGTTGAAGCCGACACTTCCTATGGCTACACCTTC.

This chain's CDR3 is CASSKARNSRLNQPQHF. The CDR3 DNA reads TGTGCCAGCAGTAAAGCCCGGAACAGCCGACTAAATCAGCCCCAGCATTTT. This chain connects TRBV27 to TRBJ1-5; D gene uncertain. CDR1 is MNHEY and CDR2 is SMNVEV in the germline V gene (reference sequence). CDR3 length: 17 amino acids. V was shortened by 5 bases and J by 4 bases, with 21 bases between the two germline ends.

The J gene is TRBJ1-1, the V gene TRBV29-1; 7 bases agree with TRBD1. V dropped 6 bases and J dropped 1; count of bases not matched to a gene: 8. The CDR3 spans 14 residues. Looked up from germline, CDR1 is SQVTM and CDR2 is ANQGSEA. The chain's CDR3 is CSVEPGTENTEAFF. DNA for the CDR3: TGCAGCGTCGAACCCGGGACAGAGAACACTGAAGCTTTCTTT.

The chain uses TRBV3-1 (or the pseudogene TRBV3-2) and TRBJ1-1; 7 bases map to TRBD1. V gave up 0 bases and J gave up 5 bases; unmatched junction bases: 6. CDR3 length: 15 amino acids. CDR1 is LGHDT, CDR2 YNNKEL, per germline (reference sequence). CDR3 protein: CASSQDSGGRTEAFF. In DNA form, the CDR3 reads TGTGCCAGCAGCCAAGACTCAGGGGGAAGGACTGAAGCTTTCTTT.

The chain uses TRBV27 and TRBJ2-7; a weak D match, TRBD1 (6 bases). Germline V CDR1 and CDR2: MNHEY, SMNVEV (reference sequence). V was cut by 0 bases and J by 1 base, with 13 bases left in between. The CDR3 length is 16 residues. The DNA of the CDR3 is TGTGCCAGCAGTTTATCGGGGCAGGGGATGTCCTACGAGCAGTACTTC. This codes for CASSLSGQGMSYEQYF.

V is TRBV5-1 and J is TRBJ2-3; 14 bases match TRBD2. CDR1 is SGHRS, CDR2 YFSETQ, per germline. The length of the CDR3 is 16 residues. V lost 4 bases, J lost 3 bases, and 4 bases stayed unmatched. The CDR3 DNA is TGCGCCAGCAGCACCGGGACTAGCGGGAGAACAGATACGCAGTATTTT. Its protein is CASSTGTSGRTDTQYF.

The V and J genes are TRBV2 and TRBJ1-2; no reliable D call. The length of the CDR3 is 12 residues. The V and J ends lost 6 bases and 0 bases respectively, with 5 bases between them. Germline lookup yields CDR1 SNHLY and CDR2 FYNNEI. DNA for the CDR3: TGTGCCAGCAGGGGCGCTAACTATGGCTACACCTTC. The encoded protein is CASRGANYGYTF. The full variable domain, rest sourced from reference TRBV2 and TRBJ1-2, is EPEVTQTPSHQVTQMGQEVILRCVPISNHLYFYWYRQILGQKVEFLVSFYNNEISEKSEIFDDQFSVERPDGSNFTLKIRSTKLEDSAMYFCASRGANYGYTFGSGTRLTVV.

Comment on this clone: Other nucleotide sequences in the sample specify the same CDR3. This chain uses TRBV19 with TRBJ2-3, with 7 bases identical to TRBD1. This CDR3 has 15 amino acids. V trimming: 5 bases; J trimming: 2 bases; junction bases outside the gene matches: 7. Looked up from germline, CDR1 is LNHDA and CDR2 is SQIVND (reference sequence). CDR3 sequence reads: CASSPWDSSTDTQYF. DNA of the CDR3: TGTGCCAGTAGTCCCTGGGACAGTTCCACAGATACGCAGTATTTT.

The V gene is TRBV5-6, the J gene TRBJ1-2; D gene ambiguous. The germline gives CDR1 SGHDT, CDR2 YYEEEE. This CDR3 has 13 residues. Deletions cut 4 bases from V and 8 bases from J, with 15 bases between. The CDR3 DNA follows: TGTGCCAGCAGCCCCGACGAGAGGAACGGCTACACCTTC. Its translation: CASSPDERNGYTF.

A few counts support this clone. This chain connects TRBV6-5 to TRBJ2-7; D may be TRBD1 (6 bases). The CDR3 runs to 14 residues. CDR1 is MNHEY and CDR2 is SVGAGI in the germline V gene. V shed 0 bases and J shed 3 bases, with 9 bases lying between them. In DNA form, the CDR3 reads TGTGCCAGCAGTTACTCGGACAGAAGCTACGAGCAGTACTTC. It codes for CASSYSDRSYEQYF.

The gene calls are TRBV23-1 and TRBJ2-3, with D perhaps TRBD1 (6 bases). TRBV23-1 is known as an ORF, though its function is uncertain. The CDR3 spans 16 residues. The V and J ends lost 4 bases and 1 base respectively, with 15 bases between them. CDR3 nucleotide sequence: TGCGCCAGCAGTCTCCCCTCCCGGACAGGCACAGATACGCAGTATTTT. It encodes CASSLPSRTGTDTQYF.

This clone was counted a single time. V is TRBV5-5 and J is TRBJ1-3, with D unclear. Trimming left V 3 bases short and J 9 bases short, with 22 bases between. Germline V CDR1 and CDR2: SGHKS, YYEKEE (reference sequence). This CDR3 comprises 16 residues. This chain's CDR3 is CASSWRVSQSPRTIYF. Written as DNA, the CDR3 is TGTGCCAGCAGCTGGAGGGTATCACAGAGCCCCCGCACCATATATTTT. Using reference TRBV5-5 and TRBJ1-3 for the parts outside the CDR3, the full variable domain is DAGVTQSPTHLIKTRGQQVTLRCSPISGHKSVSWYQQVLGQGPQFIFQYYEKEERGRGNFPDRFSARQFPNYSSELNVNALLLGDSALYLCASSWRVSQSPRTIYFGEGSWLTVV.

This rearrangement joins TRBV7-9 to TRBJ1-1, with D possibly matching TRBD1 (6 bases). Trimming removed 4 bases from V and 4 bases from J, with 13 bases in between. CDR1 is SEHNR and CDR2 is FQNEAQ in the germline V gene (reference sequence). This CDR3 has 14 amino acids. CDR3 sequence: CASSSTGSATEAFF. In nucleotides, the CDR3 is TGTGCCAGCAGCTCCACAGGGTCCGCCACTGAAGCTTTCTTT.